The entry that follows covers one T cell receptor (beta chain) sequence. What it binds is unknown. The data stem from a study of blood T cells in healthy people across ages. Study results and limitations: More naive CD4+ cells and higher diversity marked long-lived donors relative to aged donors.

Peripheral blood was drawn, approximately 9.5 milliliters per donor. With each sample, at least 5 micrograms of total RNA were extracted. The use of a sample-barcoded 5' primer and a J-beta primer mix characterized a second PCR of about 7 to 12 cycles. Tagging of each cDNA molecule was performed by a template-switch adaptor with 12 random nucleotides. Each CDR3 protein is one row after TCRdb ran MiXCR on the 5' RACE reads. The sample yields some 900,000 distinct CDR3 sequences, about 44% seen once. The V and J ends lost 3 bases and 1 base, in that order; junction bases with no gene match: 3. CDR3 length: 15 amino acids. Germline V CDR1 and CDR2: SQVTM, ANQGSEA.

V and J are TRBV29-1 and TRBJ2-6; 7 bases agree with TRBD2. The sequenced sample consisted of blood. The receptor was derived from a young man in good health. The CDR3 bases are TGCAGCGTTGATGTCGGGGGGTCTGGGGCCAACGTCCTGACTTTC. It translates to CSVDVGGSGANVLTF.